One sample yielded the 27 T cell receptor beta chains listed below, sequenced in a study of T cell changes during pregnancy in multiple sclerosis. Assay: immunoSEQ multiplex PCR; the TCRdb copy retains only in-frame clones and omits some. The table records about 38,000 clones, approximately 92% of them present only once. The specimen was CD8+ T cells from peripheral blood mononuclear cells, collected after pregnancy. These receptors were obtained from a female donor with multiple sclerosis, enrolled in a pregnancy study.

The chain employs TRBV2 and TRBJ2-7, with a possible D match to TRBD1 (5 bases). Trimming stripped 6 bases from V and 5 bases from J, with 11 bases between. The CDR3 has 12 amino acids. Germline CDR1 reads SNHLY; CDR2 reads FYNNEI. CDR3 protein: CASRGRVNEQYF. For the CDR3, the DNA is TGTGCCAGCAGGGGCAGGGTGAACGAGCAGTACTTC.

The chain recombines TRBV7-9 with TRBJ2-5; 10 bases map to TRBD1. V gave up 11 bases and J gave up 4 bases; unmatched junction bases: 4. Germline V gene sequence: CDR1 SEHNR, CDR2 FQNEAQ (reference sequence). The CDR3 contains 12 residues. The CDR3 here is CASGQGRETQYF. For the CDR3, the DNA is TGTGCCTCGGGACAGGGGAGAGAGACCCAGTACTTC.

This clone was found once. The chain employs TRBV9 and TRBJ1-4; 8 bases are a match to TRBD1. Looked up from germline, CDR1 is SGDLS and CDR2 is YYNGEE. The CDR3 totals 14 residues. V dropped 3 bases and J dropped 7; count of bases not matched to a gene: 5. The DNA for the CDR3 is TGTGCCAGCAGCGCGACAGGGGTACGTGAAAAACTGTTTTTT. Translation: CASSATGVREKLFF.

A single count supports this clone. V and J are TRBV7-3 and TRBJ2-1; 7 bases agree with TRBD2. Germline CDR1 is SGHTA and CDR2 is FQGTGA. CDR3 size: 16 residues. V shed 3 bases and J 2 bases; nucleotides not matched to a gene: 7. The CDR3 DNA sequence: TGTGCCAGCAGCTTGGGAGGGGAAGGCACCTACAATGAGCAGTTCTTC. Residues: CASSLGGEGTYNEQFF.

This clone showed up just once. The genes are TRBV27 and TRBJ1-2; D is undetermined. The CDR3 has 17 amino acids. Germline assignment: CDR1 MNHEY and CDR2 SMNVEV (reference sequence). The V end lost 4 bases, the J end lost 1 base, and 19 bases lay between the germline ends. The CDR3 here is CASSSAGAGFFNYGYTF. As DNA, the CDR3 is TGTGCCAGCAGTTCGGCAGGCGCTGGTTTCTTTAACTATGGCTACACCTTC.

The chain couples TRBV7-9 to TRBJ2-7, with 12 bases identical to TRBD2. The length of the CDR3 is 16 residues. With V trimmed by 5 bases and J by 7 bases, 12 bases remained unmatched. CDR1 SEHNR and CDR2 FQNEAQ come from the germline V gene (reference sequence). The CDR3 region is CASSGPPGTSGREQYF. The DNA of the CDR3 is TGTGCCAGCAGCGGACCACCCGGGACTAGCGGGCGAGAGCAGTACTTC.

This clone was seen a few times. This chain connects TRBV6-1 to TRBJ1-5, with a weak D call TRBD1 (5 bases). Germline CDR1 is MNHNS and CDR2 is SASEGT. Deletions cut 3 bases from V and 1 base from J, with 10 bases between. This CDR3 has 15 residues. CDR3 sequence reads: CASSEEAGSNQPQHF. The CDR3 DNA reads TGTGCCAGCAGTGAGGAAGCAGGGAGCAATCAGCCCCAGCATTTT.

The chain uses TRBV27 and TRBJ2-7, with D perhaps matching TRBD1 (5 bases). The CDR3 is made up of 14 amino acids. Germline loops: CDR1 MNHEY, CDR2 SMNVEV (reference sequence). V gave up 0 bases and J gave up 2 bases, with 8 bases separating them. The CDR3 reads CASSLSLGPYEQYF. In nucleotides, the CDR3 is TGTGCCAGCAGTTTATCTTTGGGGCCCTACGAGCAGTACTTC.

The chain links TRBV6-1 to TRBJ1-1; unclear D gene. V gave up 5 bases and J gave up 0 bases, with 10 bases separating them. Germline V gives CDR1 MNHNS, CDR2 SASEGT. This CDR3 has 14 amino acids. CDR3 bases: TGTGCCAGCAGTTTCGACTGGGTGAACACTGAAGCTTTCTTT. Its translation is CASSFDWVNTEAFF.

V gene TRBV28 combines with J gene TRBJ2-7; 10 bases agree with TRBD2. V lost 3 bases to trimming and J lost 4 bases; unmatched junction nucleotides: 6. The CDR3 spans 15 residues. Germline-derived CDR1 and CDR2 are MDHEN and SYDVKM. CDR3: CASSFLAGGNYEQYF. CDR3 DNA sequence: TGTGCCAGCAGTTTCTTAGCGGGAGGTAATTACGAGCAGTACTTC.

The table lists this clone with a few counts. This rearrangement joins TRBV4-1 to TRBJ2-2, with 11 positions matching TRBD2. The CDR3 runs 14 residues. The trim removed 4 bases at V and 8 bases at J, leaving 3 bases unmatched. The germline V gene has CDR1 MGHRA and CDR2 YSYEKL. The CDR3 is CASSLRLAGGELFF. CDR3 DNA sequence: TGCGCCAGCAGCCTGAGACTAGCGGGAGGGGAGCTGTTTTTT.

This clone showed up just once. V is TRBV19 and J is TRBJ2-6; tentatively, D is TRBD2 (6 bases). Trimming cost V 5 bases and J 5 bases, with 10 bases left between them. There are 14 residues in the CDR3. Looked up from germline, CDR1 is LNHDA and CDR2 is SQIVND (reference sequence). The CDR3 sequence: CASSLGDWANVLTF. The CDR3 DNA reads TGTGCCAGTAGTTTGGGGGACTGGGCCAACGTCCTGACTTTC.

This rearrangement joins TRBV29-1 to TRBJ2-1; D is ambiguous. Trimming took off 2 bases at V and 8 bases at J, with 7 bases between the two ends. The germline V gene has CDR1 SQVTM and CDR2 ANQGSEA. The CDR3 loop spans 11 amino acids. DNA for the CDR3: TGCAGCGTTGAATACCGGGATGAGCAGTTCTTC. Encoded protein: CSVEYRDEQFF.

This clone was recorded only once. The chain links TRBV2 to TRBJ2-7, with D uncertain. V was pared by 7 bases and J by 0 bases, with 13 bases between. The CDR3 runs to 14 residues. CDR1 and CDR2 (germline): SNHLY, FYNNEI. DNA of the CDR3: TGTGCCAGCATCCCACCCTCGAGCTCCTACGAGCAGTACTTC. It specifies CASIPPSSSYEQYF.

This sequence joins TRBV5-1 and TRBJ2-1; a weak D match, TRBD2 (5 bases). The germline V and J ends were trimmed by 1 base and 9 bases, with 8 bases remaining between them. The CDR3 runs to 12 residues. Germline V gene data show CDR1 as SGHRS and CDR2 as YFSETQ. This CDR3 is CASSLNGVEQFF. In DNA form, the CDR3 reads TGCGCCAGCAGCTTGAACGGGGTTGAGCAGTTCTTC.

The V gene is TRBV11-2, the J gene TRBJ2-5, with 7 positions matching TRBD1. Per germline, CDR1 SGHAT and CDR2 FQNNGV. CDR3 size: 16 residues. The trim removed 2 bases at V and 5 bases at J, leaving 11 bases unmatched. In DNA, the CDR3 is TGTGCCAGCAGCTTAAACAGACAGGGATTCTTGGAGACCCAGTACTTC. Encoded protein: CASSLNRQGFLETQYF.

The CDR3 loop is CATKQGGDTEAFF. CDR3 bases: TGTGCCACCAAACAGGGAGGGGACACTGAAGCTTTCTTT. The J gene is TRBJ1-1, the V gene TRBV15, with TRBD1 as a possible D gene (6 bases). CDR1 and CDR2 from the germline V gene are LNHNV and YYDKDF (reference sequence). V lost 7 bases to trimming and J lost 3 bases, with 12 bases between them. CDR3 length: 13 residues. Combining the CDR3 with reference TRBV15 and TRBJ1-1 gives the whole variable domain DAMVIQNPRYQVTQFGKPVTLSCSQTLNHNVMYWYQQKSSQAPKLLFHYYDKDFNNEADTPDNFQSRRPNTSFCFLDIRSPGLGDTAMYLCATKQGGDTEAFFGQGTRLTVV.

The chain is built from TRBV9 and TRBJ1-1, with a possible D match to TRBD1 (6 bases). Trimming left V 0 bases short and J 6 bases short, with 15 bases between. Germline CDR1 is SGDLS and CDR2 is YYNGEE. The CDR3 extends over 15 amino acids. The CDR3 nucleotides read TGTGCCAGCAGCGTAGGGCCATCGTCAGGGGCTGAAGCTTTCTTT. Translated, it gives CASSVGPSSGAEAFF.

This CDR3 is CASSVPVGAPNEKLFF. The CDR3 DNA is TGTGCCAGCAGTGTTCCCGTGGGCGCTCCTAATGAAAAACTGTTTTTT. The chain combines TRBV6-1 with TRBJ1-4; D gene unclear. The CDR3 is 16 amino acids. Germline V gene data show CDR1 as MNHNS and CDR2 as SASEGT. V was pared by 4 bases and J by 3 bases, with 15 bases between.

Comment on this clone: The junction differs from germline at one of its ends, possibly a read error. V gene TRBV28 combines with J gene TRBJ2-4; TRBD2 matches 10 bases. From germline, CDR1 is MDHEN and CDR2 SYDVKM. This CDR3 is built from 13 residues. CDR3 sequence (DNA): TGTGCCAGCAGTTTGGATAGCGGGAGGCCACCCAACTTC. This gives the protein CASSLDSGRPPNF.

The chain is built from TRBV9 and TRBJ1-2, with 7 bases aligning to TRBD1. CDR3 length: 13 residues. J gave up 6 bases and V 2 bases, and 4 bases lay outside the gene matches. Germline CDR1 is SGDLS and CDR2 is YYNGEE. The CDR3 region has the DNA TGTGCCAGCAGCGTCACCCAGGGGGATGGCTACACCTTC. Protein product: CASSVTQGDGYTF.

The chain employs TRBV27 and TRBJ2-7, with 9 bases lining up with TRBD1. There are 14 residues in the CDR3. V lost 2 bases to trimming and J lost 7 bases; unmatched junction nucleotides: 6. Germline loops: CDR1 MNHEY, CDR2 SMNVEV (reference sequence). The CDR3 nucleotides read TGTGCCAGCAGTTTACTACAGGGGGCGGGTGAGCAGTACTTC. Translation gives CASSLLQGAGEQYF.

This clone occurred a few times. The chain carries TRBV6-1 and TRBJ2-1; D gene uncertain. Trimming cost V 1 base and J 8 bases, with 9 bases left between them. Germline CDR1 MNHNS, CDR2 SASEGT. CDR3 length: 13 residues. The CDR3 coding sequence is TGTGCCAGCAGTGAAGGATTTCGCGATGAGCAGTTCTTC. Its translation: CASSEGFRDEQFF.

The chain couples TRBV2 to TRBJ1-2; the match to TRBD1 covers 7 bases. Trimming took 5 bases from V and 6 from J; bases not matched to a gene: 6. The germline V gene has CDR1 SNHLY and CDR2 FYNNEI. The CDR3 is 13 amino acids. The CDR3: CASSFQGQDGYTF. The CDR3 DNA follows: TGTGCCAGCAGTTTCCAAGGACAGGATGGCTACACCTTC. The variable domain in full, completed from reference TRBV2 and TRBJ1-2, reads EPEVTQTPSHQVTQMGQEVILRCVPISNHLYFYWYRQILGQKVEFLVSFYNNEISEKSEIFDDQFSVERPDGSNFTLKIRSTKLEDSAMYFCASSFQGQDGYTFGSGTRLTVV.

The chain combines TRBV7-8 with TRBJ2-1, with a possible D match to TRBD1 (5 bases). CDR1 is SGHVS and CDR2 is FQNEAQ in the germline V gene. The CDR3 has 21 amino acids. V lost 0 bases to trimming and J lost 0 bases, with 24 bases between them. The CDR3 DNA reads as TGTGCCAGCAGCTTAGCGTGGAACTGGCAGGGTGGGATAAGCTCCTACAATGAGCAGTTCTTC. It translates to CASSLAWNWQGGISSYNEQFF.

V usage is TRBV4-1 and J usage is TRBJ2-3, with D unclear. The CDR3 runs 16 residues. Germline-derived CDR1 and CDR2 are MGHRA and YSYEKL. The germline V and J ends were trimmed by 4 bases and 4 bases, with 18 bases remaining between them. The CDR3 spells CASSLRPLQNPDTQYF. For the CDR3, the DNA is TGCGCCAGCAGCCTGAGACCTCTACAGAACCCAGATACGCAGTATTTT.

The CDR3 DNA reads as TGTGCCAGCAGTCCTTACGGGGGTGGGGCCAACGTCCTGACTTTC. Amino acids: CASSPYGGGANVLTF. This chain links TRBV7-3 with TRBJ2-6; tentatively, D is TRBD2 (6 bases). V lost 6 bases, J lost 3 bases, and 12 bases lay in between. This CDR3 spans 15 amino acids. The germline V gene encodes CDR1 SGHTA and CDR2 FQGTGA.